Following are 7 T cell receptor beta chains from one sample sequenced in a study of regulatory T cells in long-lasting Graves disease. Investigators prepared the TCR beta libraries by applying iRepertoire HTBI primers and Arm-PCR of CDR3 regions. MiXCR, run by TCRdb on the multiplex PCR reads, gives a single entry per CDR3 protein. Of 450,000 to 500,000 distinct CDR3 sequences in the sample, about 17% were seen once. Time point given: newly diagnosed GD, antithyroid drugs for less than 3 months. TCR sequences were obtained from RNA taken from PBMCs. This sample also appeared in a second study, on T cells in Graves' hyperthyroidism and ophthalmopathy.

The sample consisted of peripheral blood mononuclear cells (PBMCs), taken at new diagnosis, from a patient treated with antithyroid drugs. These receptors were collected from a man aged 40-49 years with Graves disease.

The rearrangement joins TRBV28 to TRBJ2-3; a weak D match, TRBD2 (5 bases). Between the trimmed V and J ends, which lost 3 bases and 2 bases, there was a span of 12 bases. Germline CDR1 MDHEN, CDR2 SYDVKM. This CDR3 is built from 15 residues. The CDR3 region has the DNA TGTGCCAGCAGTTTCGAGGGCAGGTTCACAGATACGCAGTATTTT. Translation: CASSFEGRFTDTQYF.

The chain combines TRBV10-3 with TRBJ2-2; D remains unclear. The CDR3 loop spans 14 amino acids. Germline CDR1 is ENHRY and CDR2 is SYGVKD. The V end was cut by 6 bases, the J end by 3 bases, with 11 bases between. For the CDR3, the DNA is TGTGCCATCAGGGGTCTTGGGGACACCGGGGAGCTGTTTTTT. Amino acids: CAIRGLGDTGELFF.

This clonotype was picked up many times. The genes are TRBV27 and TRBJ2-3, with TRBD2 identical over 12 bases. In germline, CDR1 is MNHEY, CDR2 SMNVEV (reference sequence). The CDR3 covers 17 residues. The junction had 5 bases not matched to a gene; V was cut back by 2 bases and J by 2 bases. CDR3 sequence reads: CASSLRLAGGNTDTQYF. The CDR3 nucleotides are TGTGCCAGCAGTTTAAGGCTAGCGGGAGGGAACACAGATACGCAGTATTTT.

This clonotype came up many times. This rearrangement joins TRBV5-1 to TRBJ2-7; no clear D. Trimming took off 0 bases at V and 4 bases at J, with 14 bases between the two ends. CDR1 and CDR2 (germline): SGHRS, YFSETQ. The CDR3 length is 15 residues. The CDR3 is CASSLASNALYEQYF. The CDR3, as DNA: TGCGCCAGCAGCTTGGCCTCAAACGCACTGTACGAGCAGTACTTC.

This clonotype was counted at least ten times. V usage is TRBV19 and J usage is TRBJ1-5, with D perhaps matching TRBD1 (6 bases). Trimming shortened V by 5 bases and J by 4 bases, and 12 bases separated the two germline ends. The CDR3 loop spans 14 amino acids. Germline lookup yields CDR1 LNHDA and CDR2 SQIVND (reference sequence). The CDR3 DNA follows: TGTGCCAGTAGTTTGGGGACACTGAATCAGCCCCAGCATTTT. This gives the protein CASSLGTLNQPQHF.

This clonotype came up many times. The gene calls are TRBV11-2 and TRBJ2-7; possibly TRBD2 for D (6 bases). The germline CDR1 and CDR2 sequences are SGHAT and FQNNGV. V shed 7 bases and J shed 5 bases, with 21 bases lying between them. This CDR3 is built from 15 residues. CDR3 in DNA: TGTGCCAGCACCCAGGAGGGCGGGAAATTCGACGAGCAGTACTTC. Translating it yields CASTQEGGKFDEQYF.

This clonotype was counted at least ten times. The genes are TRBV11-2 and TRBJ1-5; 8 bases are shared with TRBD1. CDR1 and CDR2 (germline): SGHAT, FQNNGV. The CDR3 runs to 16 residues. V shed 0 bases and J 5 bases; nucleotides not matched to a gene: 6. CDR3 in amino acids: CASSLDPQGVDQPQHF. The CDR3 region has the DNA TGTGCCAGCAGCTTAGACCCACAGGGGGTTGATCAGCCCCAGCATTTT. The entire variable domain, with the rest obtained from reference TRBV11-2 and TRBJ1-5, is as follows: EAGVAQSPRYKIIEKRQSVAFWCNPISGHATLYWYQQILGQGPKLLIQFQNNGVVDDSQLPKDRFSAERLKGVDSTLKIQPAKLEDSAVYLCASSLDPQGVDQPQHFGDGTRLSIL.